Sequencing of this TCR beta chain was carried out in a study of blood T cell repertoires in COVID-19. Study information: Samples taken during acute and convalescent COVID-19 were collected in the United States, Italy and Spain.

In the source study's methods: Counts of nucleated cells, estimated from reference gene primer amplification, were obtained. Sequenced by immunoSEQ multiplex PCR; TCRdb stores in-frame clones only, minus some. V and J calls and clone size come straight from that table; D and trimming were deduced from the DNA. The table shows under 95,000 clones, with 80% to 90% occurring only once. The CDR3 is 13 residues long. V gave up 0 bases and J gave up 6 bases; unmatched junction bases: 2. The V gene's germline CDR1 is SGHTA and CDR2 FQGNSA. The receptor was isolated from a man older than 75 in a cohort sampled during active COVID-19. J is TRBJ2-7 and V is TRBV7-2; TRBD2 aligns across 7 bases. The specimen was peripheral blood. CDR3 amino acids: CASSLASGVEQYF. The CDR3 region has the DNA TGTGCCAGCAGCTTAGCGAGCGGGGTCGAGCAGTACTTC. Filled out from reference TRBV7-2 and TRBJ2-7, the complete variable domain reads GAGVSQSPSNKVTEKGKDVELRCDPISGHTALYWYRQSLGQGLEFLIYFQGNSAPDKSGLPSDRFSAERTGGSVSTLTIQRTQQEDSAVYLCASSLASGVEQYFGPGTRLTVT.